This T cell receptor beta chain was sequenced in a study of T cells in Graves' hyperthyroidism and ophthalmopathy. This clonotype has ten or more counts. The CDR3 consists of 15 residues. Germline V gene data show CDR1 as SGDLS and CDR2 as YYNGEE. Trimming removed 0 bases from V and 3 bases from J, with 10 bases in between. Diagnostic assessment was based on clinical symptoms, serum thyroxine and TRAb, thyroid ultrasound and orbital computed tomography. Researchers took RNA transcripts and amplified the TCR beta CDR3 regions from them. The TCR CDR3 first-round RT-PCR relied on the HTBI primer set. TCRdb fed the multiplex PCR reads into MiXCR, producing one record per CDR3 protein. The table records some 200,000 distinct CDR3 sequences, roughly 18% of them present only once.

J is TRBJ1-5 and V is TRBV9; D is perhaps TRBD1 (5 bases). This sequence was found in a man aged 50-60 years with Graves' hyperthyroidism. Sequenced material: blood. CDR3 loop: CASSVDAGDNQPQHF. Here the CDR3 DNA reads TGTGCCAGCAGCGTAGATGCGGGGGACAATCAGCCCCAGCATTTT.